The table lists the clone carrying this T cell receptor beta chain with a few counts. Its antigen is not known. The data belong to a study of T-cell memory formation after mild COVID-19. Turning to the study itself: Largely, the TCR clusters proved donor specific. Points from the study as a whole: From day 15 to 85, contracting clones were balanced between CD4 and CD8, whereas later expanders leaned toward CD4+. Pre-infection memory harbored some responding clones, suggesting cross-reactive memory joined.

This CDR3 has 16 residues. Germline trimming cut 0 bases from V and 3 bases from J; bases unmatched to any gene: 6. Looked up from germline, CDR1 is SGDLS and CDR2 is YYNGEE. TCRdb used MiXCR to reprocess the 5' RACE reads, holding one entry per CDR3 protein. The data hold around 390,000 distinct CDR3 sequences, with roughly 15% observed a single time. The clonotype originates from a man between 18 and 29 years old who had mild COVID-19 (a few samples of this study predate the infection). Cell type and time point are not known. This chain joins TRBV9 and TRBJ1-2; TRBD1 matches 9 bases. Sequenced sample: PBMCs or a T cell subset sorted from them (not recorded which). This CDR3 reads CASSVARDRADYGYTF. The CDR3 region has the DNA TGTGCCAGCAGCGTAGCAAGGGACAGGGCGGACTATGGCTACACCTTC.